Listed below are T cell receptor beta chains from one sample, sequenced in a study of T cells after yellow fever vaccination. TCRdb re-called the 5' RACE reads through MiXCR, storing one row per CDR3 protein. The sample records 620,000 or so distinct CDR3 sequences, around an eighth being singletons. The material was PBMCs, obtained on the day of the yellow fever booster vaccination. The receptors derive from a man in his thirties or forties who received the YFV17D yellow fever vaccine. Each CDR3 is given with its conserved first and last residue. Each record gives: V gene, clone size, D gene, J gene, CDR3 DNA, CDR3 protein. The D gene is left open where the match is weak. Only part of the rows carry a size: once, few, many, or a class if the clone is expanded.

v_call: TRBV20-1; clone_size: few; d_call: TRBD2; j_call: TRBJ2-2; cdr3_nt: TGCAGTGCTAGGACTAGCGGGACGGTAGCCGGGGAGCTGTTTTTT; cdr3_aa: CSARTSGTVAGELFF
v_call: TRBV12-3/TRBV12-4; clone_size: few; d_call: .; j_call: TRBJ2-7; cdr3_nt: TGTGCCAGCAGACTCGGTGAGGTCTACGAGCAGTACTTC; cdr3_aa: CASRLGEVYEQYF
v_call: TRBV10-3; clone_size: .; d_call: .; j_call: TRBJ1-2; cdr3_nt: TGTGCCATCAGGCAGAGCCCTAACTATGGCTACACCTTC; cdr3_aa: CAIRQSPNYGYTF
v_call: TRBV9; clone_size: few; d_call: .; j_call: TRBJ2-7; cdr3_nt: TGTGCCAGCAGCGCCGGGGGCTCAAGCTCCTACGAGCAGTACTTC; cdr3_aa: CASSAGGSSSYEQYF
v_call: TRBV27; clone_size: few; d_call: .; j_call: TRBJ1-1; cdr3_nt: TGTGCCAGCGCTAATGGTATGAACACTGAAGCTTTCTTT; cdr3_aa: CASANGMNTEAFF
v_call: TRBV5-1; clone_size: few; d_call: .; j_call: TRBJ2-1; cdr3_nt: TGCGCCAGCAGCTTGGCCACTGAGCAGTTCTTC; cdr3_aa: CASSLATEQFF
v_call: TRBV20-1; clone_size: .; d_call: TRBD1; j_call: TRBJ2-3; cdr3_nt: TGCAGTGCCGCCGACAGGGCCCGCGACGAGACCGCGCAGTATTTT; cdr3_aa: CSAADRARDETAQYF
v_call: TRBV6-5; clone_size: many; d_call: .; j_call: TRBJ2-1; cdr3_nt: TGTGCCAGCAGTTACCAGGGGCCCAATGAGCAGTTCTTC; cdr3_aa: CASSYQGPNEQFF
v_call: TRBV19; clone_size: .; d_call: .; j_call: TRBJ2-2; cdr3_nt: TGTGCCAGTAGCCGTGAGGGACCCGGGGAGCTGTTTTTT; cdr3_aa: CASSREGPGELFF
v_call: TRBV20-1; clone_size: .; d_call: .; j_call: TRBJ2-3; cdr3_nt: TGCAGTGCTAGAGGTCCCTTTGGTAGCGCAGATACGCAGTATTTT; cdr3_aa: CSARGPFGSADTQYF
v_call: TRBV11-3; clone_size: few; d_call: .; j_call: TRBJ1-6; cdr3_nt: TGTGCCAGCAGCGCTGGATACGGCACACCCCTCCACTTT; cdr3_aa: CASSAGYGTPLHF
v_call: TRBV5-4; clone_size: many; d_call: .; j_call: TRBJ2-5; cdr3_nt: TGTGCCAGCAGCTCTCCCTCACAGGGGCGGGGGGAGACCCAGTACTTC; cdr3_aa: CASSSPSQGRGETQYF
v_call: TRBV7-6; clone_size: .; d_call: TRBD2; j_call: TRBJ2-2; cdr3_nt: TGTGCCAGCAGCTTAGATCCTAGCGGTAGGAACACCGGGGAGCTGTTTTTT; cdr3_aa: CASSLDPSGRNTGELFF
v_call: TRBV7-2; clone_size: once; d_call: TRBD2; j_call: TRBJ2-1; cdr3_nt: TGTGCCAGCAGCTTATCCACCAGTAGCGGGGCCAACAATGAGCAGTTCTTC; cdr3_aa: CASSLSTSSGANNEQFF
v_call: TRBV7-9; clone_size: .; d_call: TRBD2; j_call: TRBJ2-1; cdr3_nt: TGTGCCAGCAGCTCCGGGACTAGCGAACGTTACAATGAGCAGTTCTTC; cdr3_aa: CASSSGTSERYNEQFF
v_call: TRBV11-2; clone_size: few; d_call: TRBD2; j_call: TRBJ2-5; cdr3_nt: TGTGCCAGCAGCCTAGGCACCGCGGGAGCCCCTGAAATAAGGGAGACCCAGTACTTC; cdr3_aa: CASSLGTAGAPEIRETQYF
v_call: TRBV2; clone_size: few; d_call: .; j_call: TRBJ2-7; cdr3_nt: TGTGCCAGCAGTGAAGCACTAATTGGGTCCTACGAGCAGTACTTC; cdr3_aa: CASSEALIGSYEQYF
v_call: TRBV4-2; clone_size: few; d_call: TRBD2; j_call: TRBJ2-1; cdr3_nt: TGTGCCAGCAGCCAAGCGGGGACTAGCGGGAGGTACAATGAGCAGTTCTTC; cdr3_aa: CASSQAGTSGRYNEQFF
v_call: TRBV7-9; clone_size: few; d_call: TRBD1; j_call: TRBJ2-7; cdr3_nt: TGTGCCAGCAGCTCAGGACAGGGTTTCGACGAGCAGTACTTC; cdr3_aa: CASSSGQGFDEQYF
v_call: TRBV7-3; clone_size: few; d_call: .; j_call: TRBJ2-7; cdr3_nt: TGTGCCAGCAGCTTAACTGAAAACTCCTACGAGCAGTACTTC; cdr3_aa: CASSLTENSYEQYF
v_call: TRBV4-2; clone_size: .; d_call: .; j_call: TRBJ2-1; cdr3_nt: TGTGCCAGCAGCCAAGGAAGTAGCGGAAACAATGAGCAGTTCTTC; cdr3_aa: CASSQGSSGNNEQFF
v_call: TRBV20-1; clone_size: .; d_call: TRBD2; j_call: TRBJ2-2; cdr3_nt: TGCAGTGCCCCGAGGGCCAGCGGGGGCGGTGGAGGGGAGCTGTTTTTT; cdr3_aa: CSAPRASGGGGGELFF
v_call: TRBV20-1; clone_size: .; d_call: TRBD2; j_call: TRBJ2-1; cdr3_nt: TGCAGTGCATTAGCGGGGTCCCCCTCCTACAATGAGCAGTTCTTC; cdr3_aa: CSALAGSPSYNEQFF
v_call: TRBV28; clone_size: .; d_call: .; j_call: TRBJ1-1; cdr3_nt: TGTGCCAGCTACTTCTCCGGGTCCACCGGCACTGAAGCTTTCTTT; cdr3_aa: CASYFSGSTGTEAFF
v_call: TRBV7-2; clone_size: .; d_call: .; j_call: TRBJ2-7; cdr3_nt: TGTGCCGGCAGCCCCGTTGGGGGCTACGAGCAGTACTTC; cdr3_aa: CAGSPVGGYEQYF
v_call: TRBV18; clone_size: .; d_call: .; j_call: TRBJ2-1; cdr3_nt: TGTGCCAGCTCACCACAAGGGTACTCCTACAATGAGCAGTTCTTC; cdr3_aa: CASSPQGYSYNEQFF
v_call: TRBV9; clone_size: many; d_call: .; j_call: TRBJ2-1; cdr3_nt: TGTGCCAGCAGCGTATCGGGTCCGGATGAGCAGTTCTTC; cdr3_aa: CASSVSGPDEQFF
v_call: TRBV18; clone_size: many; d_call: TRBD1; j_call: TRBJ2-1; cdr3_nt: TGCGCCAGCAGCCCGGGACAGAACAATGAGCAGTTCTTC; cdr3_aa: CASSPGQNNEQFF
v_call: TRBV24-1; clone_size: few; d_call: .; j_call: TRBJ2-1; cdr3_nt: TGTGCCACCAGGACGAAGGGGAATGAGCAGTTCTTC; cdr3_aa: CATRTKGNEQFF
v_call: TRBV20-1; clone_size: once; d_call: .; j_call: TRBJ2-7; cdr3_nt: TGCAGTGCTAGTTTAACTGCCTCCTCCTACGAGCAGTACTTC; cdr3_aa: CSASLTASSYEQYF